The sequence of this TCR beta chain was determined in a study of cytomegalovirus exposure and HLA in healthy donors. Findings of the study overall: A later analysis showed HLA-associated TCR beta chains outstripping equally common others in clonal expansion. The CMV antigen specificity of a few CMV-associated chains was confirmed through in vitro analysis.

This PCR relied on a set of 60 Vbeta primers and 13 Jbeta primers. The table came from immunoSEQ multiplex PCR; TCRdb's copy has only in-frame clones and leaves some out. The table records about 73,000 clones, 80% of them present only once. Per germline, CDR1 MGHRA and CDR2 YSYEKL. V was clipped by 0 bases and J by 3 bases, with 20 bases between them. The CDR3 sequence is 19 residues long. For this clone: Its antigen is as yet unknown.

The sequence came from a male donor in good health and CMV-seronegative. Sequencing was done on a sample of PBMCs. V gene TRBV4-1 combines with J gene TRBJ1-4; possibly TRBD1 for D (6 bases). CDR3 loop: CASSQEPSVGGQSNEKLFF. CDR3 in DNA: TGCGCCAGCAGCCAAGAGCCGTCGGTGGGGGGGCAGTCTAATGAAAAACTGTTTTTT.